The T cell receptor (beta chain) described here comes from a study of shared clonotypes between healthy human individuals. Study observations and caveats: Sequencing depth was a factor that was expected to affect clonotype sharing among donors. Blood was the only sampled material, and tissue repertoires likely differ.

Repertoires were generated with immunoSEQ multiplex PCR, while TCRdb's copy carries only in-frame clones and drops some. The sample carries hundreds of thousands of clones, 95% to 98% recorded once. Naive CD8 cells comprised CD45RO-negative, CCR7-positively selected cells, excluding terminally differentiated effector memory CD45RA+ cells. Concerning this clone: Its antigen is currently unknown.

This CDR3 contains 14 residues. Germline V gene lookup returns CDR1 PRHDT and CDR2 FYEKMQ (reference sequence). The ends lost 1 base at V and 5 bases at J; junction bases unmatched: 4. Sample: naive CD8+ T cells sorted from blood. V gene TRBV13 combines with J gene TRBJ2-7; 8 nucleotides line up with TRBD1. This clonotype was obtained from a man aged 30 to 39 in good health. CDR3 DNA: TGTGCCAGCAGCTTAGCGGACAGGGACCACGAGCAGTACTTC. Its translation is CASSLADRDHEQYF.